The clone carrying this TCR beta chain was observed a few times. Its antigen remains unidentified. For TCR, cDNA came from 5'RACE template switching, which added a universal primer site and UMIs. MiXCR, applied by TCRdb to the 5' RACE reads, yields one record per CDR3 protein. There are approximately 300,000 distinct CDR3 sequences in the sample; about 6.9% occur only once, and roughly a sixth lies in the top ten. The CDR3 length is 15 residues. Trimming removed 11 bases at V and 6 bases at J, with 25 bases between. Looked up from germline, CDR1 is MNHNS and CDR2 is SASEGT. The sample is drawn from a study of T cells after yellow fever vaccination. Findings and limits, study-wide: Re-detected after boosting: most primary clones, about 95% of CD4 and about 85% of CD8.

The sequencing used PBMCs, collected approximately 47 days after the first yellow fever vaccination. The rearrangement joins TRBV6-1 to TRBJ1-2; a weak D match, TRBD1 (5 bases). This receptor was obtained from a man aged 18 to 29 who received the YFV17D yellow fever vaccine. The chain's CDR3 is CAGHPDTIPRNGYTF. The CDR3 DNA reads TGTGCCGGACACCCTGACACTATACCTCGTAATGGCTACACCTTC.